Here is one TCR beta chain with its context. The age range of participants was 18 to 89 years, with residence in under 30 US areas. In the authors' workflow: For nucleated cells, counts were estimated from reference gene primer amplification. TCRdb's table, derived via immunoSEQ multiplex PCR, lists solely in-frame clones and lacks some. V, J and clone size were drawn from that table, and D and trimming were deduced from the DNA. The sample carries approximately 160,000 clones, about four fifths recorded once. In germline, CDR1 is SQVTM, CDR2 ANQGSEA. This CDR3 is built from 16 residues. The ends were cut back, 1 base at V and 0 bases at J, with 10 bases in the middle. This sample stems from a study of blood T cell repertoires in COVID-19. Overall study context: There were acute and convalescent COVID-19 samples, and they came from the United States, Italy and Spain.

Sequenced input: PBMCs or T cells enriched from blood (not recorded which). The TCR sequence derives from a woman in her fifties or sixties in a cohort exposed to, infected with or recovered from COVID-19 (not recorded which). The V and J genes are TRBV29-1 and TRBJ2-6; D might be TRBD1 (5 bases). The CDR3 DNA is TGCAGCGTTGAAGGGCAGGGTGACTCTGGGGCCAACGTCCTGACTTTC. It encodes CSVEGQGDSGANVLTF.